This entry concerns a single TCR beta chain. This specimen includes other DNA sequences encoding the same CDR3. V lost 2 bases and J lost 1, with 9 bases in between. The CDR3 length is 15 residues. Germline assignment: CDR1 SGDLS and CDR2 YYNGEE. The sample is drawn from a study of blood T cell repertoires in COVID-19. About the research overall: The origin of the acute and convalescent COVID-19 samples was the United States, Italy and Spain.

Clones were read by immunoSEQ multiplex PCR, and TCRdb kept only the in-frame ones, dropping some. The sample records 300,000 to 350,000 clones, 70% to 90% being singletons. Individuals aged roughly 18 to 95 years were recruited from roughly 23 US areas. Clinical history reported by participants formed the basis on which cohorts were assigned. Recovery meant two consecutive negative NP/OP PCR tests, professional clearance, or resolved symptoms. Sequenced sample: PBMCs or T cells enriched from blood (not recorded which). The receptor's source is a man aged 25 to 45 who had recovered from COVID-19. The V and J genes are TRBV9 and TRBJ2-2, with D perhaps TRBD1 (6 bases). CDR3 sequence reads: CASSVRTENTGELFF. The CDR3 DNA sequence: TGTGCCAGCAGCGTTAGGACAGAGAACACCGGGGAGCTGTTTTTT.